Reported below is one T cell receptor beta chain. Its cognate antigen has yet to be identified. Base qualities are not recorded, but no much larger clone differs from it by a single base. TCRbeta CDR3 regions were amplified from genomic DNA by means of the immunoSEQ Assay, a bias-controlled multiplex PCR. Per the original workflow: The number of nucleated cells in each sample was estimated by amplification of reference gene primers within the assay. Sequence reads were collapsed and filtered to measure the absolute abundance of every unique TCRbeta CDR3 rearrangement. For each sample, productive Simpson clonality was calculated as the square root of Simpson's diversity index over productive rearrangements. The source is immuneACCESS, and TCRdb retained only in-frame sequences with V and J called. Part of the clones is not carried over; for the studies checked, unresolved V genes explain less than half of this, and the remainder is unexplained. V and J calls and clone size are those listed in that table; D and trimming were worked out from the DNA. The sample table contains around 70,000 clones; only one count was recorded for around 93% of them. The ten most abundant clones make up around 6.7% of the sample.

The source of the sample is a study of blood T cell repertoires in COVID-19 (dated by TCRdb to between 2020 and 2021). Study-level background: Collaborator samples came from the United States, Italy and Spain and covered acute and convalescent phases of COVID-19. The prospective study material was composed of cDNA or gDNA derived from T cells, B-cell-depleted T cells, or PBMCs. The dataset comprised deeply sampled blood TCRbeta repertoires from subjects exposed to, actively infected with, or recovered from COVID-19. A freely available public database, intended as a resource for researchers studying the immune response to SARS-CoV-2, is where the repertoires were released. Samples were obtained from the ongoing ImmuneRACE study (first 160 participants) and from 950 to 1,500 subjects provided by 6 global collaborators. Sample metadata almost always included a de-identified subject ID, COVID-19 status, age in years and sex. HLA class I and class II types, where available, came from metadata supplied by the sample provider rather than from assay-based typing.

Each collaborating institution followed its own protocols to collect whole blood in K2EDTA tubes. For TCRbeta analysis, collaborators shipped samples as frozen whole blood, isolated PBMCs, or DNA extracted from either of those sample types. What the study reported, not specific to this receptor: How much clinical and demographic metadata was included differed by source and by participant, and the metadata was provided uncurated.

The CDR3 holds 19 amino acids from the cysteine to the phenylalanine. The only DNA kept is the CDR3, 57 bases in frame from the first base. The germline ends are 20 bases apart after V is trimmed by 0 bases and J by 1 base. Via the germline V gene, CDR1 is SGHVS and CDR2 FQNEAQ. The V and J genes are TRBV7-8 and TRBJ2-3; the D region possibly corresponds to TRBD1 (5 bases align). The source material was peripheral blood. The sequence was obtained from a human donor in a cohort sampled during active COVID-19. The DNA sequence is given as TGTGCCAGCAGCTTAGCGAGCCCAGGGATTAAGGTAGGCACAGATACGCAGTATTTT. Protein translation: CASSLASPGIKVGTDTQYF.